This entry lists 2 T cell receptor beta chains sequenced from one sample in a study of T cell repertoires in ileal Crohn's disease. Libraries were prepared by immunoSEQ multiplex PCR; TCRdb keeps only in-frame clonotypes and omits some of them. This sample has over 15,000 clones, with roughly nine tenths found just once. Time point given: inflamed ileum from the surgical specimen. Sequenced sample: ileal tissue. These receptors were obtained from an adult with Crohn's disease.

This clone was seen a handful of times. The chain employs TRBV5-1 and TRBJ2-5; D is unresolved. The CDR3 consists of 14 residues. V gave up 3 bases and J gave up 0 bases, with 9 bases separating them. CDR1 SGHRS and CDR2 YFSETQ come from the germline V gene. The CDR3 region has the DNA TGCGCCAGCAGCTCCGATGTTTACCAAGAGACCCAGTACTTC. Amino acid sequence: CASSSDVYQETQYF.

This clone was observed a handful of times. V gene TRBV19 combines with J gene TRBJ1-6; D uncertain. V gave up 4 bases and J gave up 5 bases, with 12 bases separating them. Per germline, CDR1 LNHDA and CDR2 SQIVND (reference sequence). The CDR3 consists of 15 residues. DNA of the CDR3: TGTGCCAGTAGTAACGAGCTACAGAATAATTCACCCCTCCACTTT. Protein sequence: CASSNELQNNSPLHF.